The 10 T cell receptor beta chains below were found in one sample sequenced in a study of T-cell memory formation after mild COVID-19. Using its own MiXCR run on the 5' RACE reads, TCRdb lists one record per CDR3 protein. The profile shows about 27,000 distinct CDR3 sequences, around 16% of them singletons. The sequencing input was PBMCs or a T cell subset sorted from them (not recorded which). The receptors derive from an adult who had mild COVID-19 (a few samples of this study predate the infection). Cell type and time point are not known.

The table lists this clonotype with many counts. The genes are TRBV3-1 and TRBJ2-3; D uncertain. The CDR3 is 13 amino acids. Deletions cut 4 bases from V and 4 bases from J, with 9 bases between. The germline V gene has CDR1 LGHDT and CDR2 YNNKEL (reference sequence). The DNA for the CDR3 is TGTGCCAGCAGCCGGAAAGAGGCAGATACGCAGTATTTT. Translation gives CASSRKEADTQYF.

This clonotype was counted ten times or more. The chain combines TRBV6-2 or TRBV6-3 with TRBJ2-3; possible D gene TRBD1, 7 bases. The CDR3 sequence is 13 residues long. Germline-derived CDR1 and CDR2 are MNHEY and SVGEGT. CDR3 region: CAAQEGATDTQYF. The CDR3 region has the DNA TGTGCTGCCCAGGAGGGGGCCACAGATACGCAGTATTTT.

This clonotype was detected many times. This rearrangement joins TRBV5-8 to TRBJ2-6; no definite D call. Germline CDR1 and CDR2: SGHTS and YDEGEE. V gave up 7 bases and J gave up 0 bases, with 11 bases separating them. CDR3 size: 15 residues. CDR3 sequence (DNA): TGTGCCAGCGCTCCGCCCCTCTCTGGGGCCAACGTCCTGACTTTC. This sequence encodes CASAPPLSGANVLTF.

This clonotype was recorded many times. This chain connects TRBV2 to TRBJ2-7, with 8 positions matching TRBD1. Germline assignment: CDR1 SNHLY and CDR2 FYNNEI. V gave up 7 bases and J gave up 5 bases; unmatched junction bases: 7. This CDR3 region has 13 residues. The CDR3 DNA sequence: TGTGCCAGCACAGGTGACAGGGGCCACGAGCAGTACTTC. Amino acid sequence: CASTGDRGHEQYF.

This clonotype was found many times. V usage is TRBV14 and J usage is TRBJ2-2; D gene unclear. Per germline, CDR1 SGHDN and CDR2 FVKESK. The CDR3 totals 16 residues. V lost 4 bases, J lost 0 bases, and 12 bases lay in between. The CDR3 sequence: CASSPGDNANTGELFF. DNA of the CDR3: TGTGCCAGCAGCCCCGGCGACAACGCGAACACCGGGGAGCTGTTTTTT.

In this sample, this clonotype turned up many times. CDR3 nucleotides: TGTGCCAGCAGCACAACCGGGACAGGGATTCCAGGCGAGCAGTACTTC. This translates into CASSTTGTGIPGEQYF. The chain links TRBV28 to TRBJ2-7, with 9 bases fitting TRBD1. V trimming: 6 bases; J trimming: 6 bases; junction bases outside the gene matches: 15. Germline V lookup: CDR1 MDHEN, CDR2 SYDVKM. CDR3 size: 16 residues.

Only a few counts were recorded for this clonotype. The rearrangement links TRBV7-9 to TRBJ1-2; D gene unclear. CDR1 is SEHNR and CDR2 is FQNEAQ in the germline V gene (reference sequence). CDR3 length: 11 residues. V was pared by 6 bases and J by 4 bases, with 6 bases between. In DNA, the CDR3 is TGTGCCAGCAGGAGGGCCTATGGCTACACCTTC. Amino acid sequence: CASRRAYGYTF.

A few counts support this clonotype. V is TRBV7-6 and J is TRBJ1-3, with unresolved D. Per the germline V gene, CDR1 is SGHVS and CDR2 is FNYEAQ. The length of the CDR3 is 15 residues. V shed 1 base and J shed 0 bases, with 7 bases lying between them. The DNA of the CDR3 is TGTGCCAGCAGCTTAGACCCGAGCTCTGGAAACACCATATATTTT. Protein sequence: CASSLDPSSGNTIYF. The complete variable domain, with remaining parts taken from reference TRBV7-6 and TRBJ1-3, reads GAGVSQSPRYKVTKRGQDVALRCDPISGHVSLYWYRQALGQGPEFLTYFNYEAQQDKSGLPNDRFSAERPEGSISTLTIQRTEQRDSAMYRCASSLDPSSGNTIYFGEGSWLTVV.

By share, this clonotype ranks as medium-sized. The chain couples TRBV5-1 to TRBJ2-3, with a possible D match to TRBD2 (6 bases). Germline V gene sequence: CDR1 SGHRS, CDR2 YFSETQ. This CDR3 has 14 amino acids. V was clipped by 4 bases and J by 2 bases, with 11 bases between them. The CDR3 DNA reads as TGCGCCAGCAGCCGAAGGACTATCACAGATACGCAGTATTTT. Its translation: CASSRRTITDTQYF.

The sample holds many counts of this clonotype. This chain joins TRBV7-2 and TRBJ1-5; 7 nucleotides agree with TRBD1. Germline V gene sequence: CDR1 SGHTA, CDR2 FQGNSA. V was clipped by 5 bases and J by 1 base; unmatched bases: 5. CDR3 length equals 15 residues. CDR3 sequence reads: CASSLRDSSNQPQHF. The CDR3 nucleotides read TGTGCCAGCAGCCTTCGGGACAGCAGCAATCAGCCCCAGCATTTT.